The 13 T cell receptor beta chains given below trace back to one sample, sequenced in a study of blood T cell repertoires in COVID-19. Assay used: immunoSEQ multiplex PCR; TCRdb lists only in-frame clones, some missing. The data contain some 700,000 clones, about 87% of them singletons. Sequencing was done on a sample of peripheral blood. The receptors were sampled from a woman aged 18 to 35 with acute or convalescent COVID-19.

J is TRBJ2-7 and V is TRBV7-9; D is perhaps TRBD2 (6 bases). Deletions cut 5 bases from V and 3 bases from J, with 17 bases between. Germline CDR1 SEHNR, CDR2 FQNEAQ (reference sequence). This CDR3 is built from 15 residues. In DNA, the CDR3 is TGTGCCAGCAGCCCCTGGGACGGGGGTATCTACGAGCAGTACTTC. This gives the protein CASSPWDGGIYEQYF.

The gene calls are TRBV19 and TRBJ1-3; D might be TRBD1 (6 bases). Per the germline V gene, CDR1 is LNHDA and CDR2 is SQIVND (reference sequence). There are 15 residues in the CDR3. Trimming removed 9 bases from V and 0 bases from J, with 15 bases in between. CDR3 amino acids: CASGGQPSSGNTIYF. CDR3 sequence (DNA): TGTGCCAGCGGGGGGCAGCCGAGCTCTGGAAACACCATATATTTT.

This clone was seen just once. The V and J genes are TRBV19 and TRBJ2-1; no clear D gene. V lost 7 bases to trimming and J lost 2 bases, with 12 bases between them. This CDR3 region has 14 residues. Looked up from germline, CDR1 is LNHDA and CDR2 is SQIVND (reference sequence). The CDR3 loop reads CASTVGPAYNEQFF. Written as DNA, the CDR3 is TGTGCCAGTACAGTGGGCCCTGCCTACAATGAGCAGTTCTTC.

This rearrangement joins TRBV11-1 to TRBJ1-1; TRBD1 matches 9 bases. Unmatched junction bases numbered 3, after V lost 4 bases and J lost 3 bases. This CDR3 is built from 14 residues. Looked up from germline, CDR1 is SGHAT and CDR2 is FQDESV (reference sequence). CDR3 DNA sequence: TGTGCCAGCAGCTGGGACAGGGCAGACACTGAAGCTTTCTTT. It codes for CASSWDRADTEAFF.

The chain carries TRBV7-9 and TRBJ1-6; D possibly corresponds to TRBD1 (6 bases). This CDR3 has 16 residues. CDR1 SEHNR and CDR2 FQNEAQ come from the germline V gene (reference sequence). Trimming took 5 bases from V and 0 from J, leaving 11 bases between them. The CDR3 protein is CASSATGSSYNSPLHF. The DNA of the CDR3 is TGTGCCAGCAGCGCCACAGGGAGCTCCTATAATTCACCCCTCCACTTT.

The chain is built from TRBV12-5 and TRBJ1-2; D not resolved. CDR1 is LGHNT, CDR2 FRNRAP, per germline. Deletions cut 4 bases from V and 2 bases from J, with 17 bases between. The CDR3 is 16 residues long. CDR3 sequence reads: CASGYPVGGSNYGYTF. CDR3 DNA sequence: TGTGCTAGTGGTTACCCCGTGGGAGGGAGCAACTATGGCTACACCTTC. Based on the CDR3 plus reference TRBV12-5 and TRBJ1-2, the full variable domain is DARVTQTPRHKVTEMGQEVTMRCQPILGHNTVFWYRQTMMQGLELLAYFRNRAPLDDSGMPKDRFSAEMPDATLATLKIQPSEPRDSAVYFCASGYPVGGSNYGYTFGSGTRLTVV.

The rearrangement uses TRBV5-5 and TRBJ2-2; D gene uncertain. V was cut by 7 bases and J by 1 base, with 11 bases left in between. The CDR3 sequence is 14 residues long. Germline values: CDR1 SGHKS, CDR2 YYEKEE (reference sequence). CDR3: CASSHPGNTGELFF. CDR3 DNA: TGTGCCAGCTCTCACCCGGGGAACACCGGGGAGCTGTTTTTT.

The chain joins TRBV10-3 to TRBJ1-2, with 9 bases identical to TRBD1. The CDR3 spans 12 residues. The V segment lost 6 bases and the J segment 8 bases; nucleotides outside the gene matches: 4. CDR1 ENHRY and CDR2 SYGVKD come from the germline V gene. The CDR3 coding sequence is TGTGCCATCAGACAGGGGGCCGAGGGCTACACCTTC. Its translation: CAIRQGAEGYTF.

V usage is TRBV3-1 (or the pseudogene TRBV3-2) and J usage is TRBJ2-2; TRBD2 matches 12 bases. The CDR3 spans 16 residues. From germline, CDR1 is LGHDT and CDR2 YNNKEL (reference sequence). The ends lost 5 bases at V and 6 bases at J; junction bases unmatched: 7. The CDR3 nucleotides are TGTGCCAGCAGCTACACTAGCGGGGGGCCCGCCGGGGAGCTGTTTTTT. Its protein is CASSYTSGGPAGELFF.

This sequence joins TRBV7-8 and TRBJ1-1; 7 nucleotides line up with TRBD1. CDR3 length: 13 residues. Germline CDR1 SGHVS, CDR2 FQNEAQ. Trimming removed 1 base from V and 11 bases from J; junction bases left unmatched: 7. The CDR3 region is CASSLVAQGTAFF. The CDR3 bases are TGTGCCAGCAGCTTAGTGGCACAGGGGACGGCTTTCTTT.

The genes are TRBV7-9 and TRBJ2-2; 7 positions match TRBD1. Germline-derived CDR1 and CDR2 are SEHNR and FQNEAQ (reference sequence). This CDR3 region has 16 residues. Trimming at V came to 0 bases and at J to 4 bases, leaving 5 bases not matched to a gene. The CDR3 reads CASSLARQGGTGELFF. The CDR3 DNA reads TGTGCCAGCAGCTTAGCCCGACAGGGTGGCACCGGGGAGCTGTTTTTT.

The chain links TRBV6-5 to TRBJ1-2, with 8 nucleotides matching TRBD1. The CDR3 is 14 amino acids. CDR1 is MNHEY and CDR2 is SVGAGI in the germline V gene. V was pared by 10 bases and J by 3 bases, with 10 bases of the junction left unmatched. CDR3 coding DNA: TGTGCCACCGGGACAGGTTATGGGTACTATGGCTACACCTTC. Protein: CATGTGYGYYGYTF.

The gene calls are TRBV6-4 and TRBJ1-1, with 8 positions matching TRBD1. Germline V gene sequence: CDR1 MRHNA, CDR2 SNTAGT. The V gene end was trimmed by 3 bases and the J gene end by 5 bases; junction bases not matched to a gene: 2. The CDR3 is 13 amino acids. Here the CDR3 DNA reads TGTGCCAGCAGTGAACAGGGGGGGACTGAAGCTTTCTTT. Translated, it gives CASSEQGGTEAFF.